This TCR beta chain was captured in a study of blood T cells in healthy people across ages. As to this clonotype: The target antigen is unknown. One end of the junction does not line up with germline, which may come from a read error.

Findings of the study overall: Naive CD4+ cell counts and diversity both ran higher in long-lived than in aged donors. Estimated diversity across one million T cells was deemed an underestimate. It was found that TCR beta diversity correlated strongly with the percentage of naive T cells.

Drawing of peripheral blood yielded about 9.6 milliliters from each donor. PCR was performed a second time for roughly 7 to 12 cycles using a sample-barcoded 5' primer and a J-beta primer mix. Using its own MiXCR run on the 5' RACE reads, TCRdb lists one record per CDR3 protein. The repertoire includes about 720,000 distinct CDR3 sequences, 22% of them detected once, and about 20% sits in the top ten. The length of the CDR3 is 16 residues. Per germline, CDR1 MNHEY and CDR2 SMNVEV (reference sequence). The clonotype originates from a man aged 70-80 years in good health. This rearrangement joins TRBV27 to TRBJ1-6; D remains ambiguous. Sequencing was carried out using blood. The CDR3 loop is CASGFRGWGYNSPLHF. The CDR3 region has the DNA TGTGCCAGCGGTTTCCGGGGTTGGGGCTATAATTCACCCCTCCACTTT.